This TCR beta chain is from a study of patients and donors after allogeneic stem cell transplantation. Germline-derived CDR1 and CDR2 are MNHNS and SASEGT. J was trimmed by 3 bases and V by 6 bases; bases with no gene match: 8. This CDR3 has 14 amino acids. TCRdb called the RT-PCR reads again in MiXCR, with one record for every CDR3 protein. The table lists roughly 960,000 distinct CDR3 sequences, approximately 19% of them singletons. This TCR derives from a human donor who was either an allogeneic HSCT recipient or a stem cell or donor lymphocyte infusion donor (not recorded which). It is not recorded whose cells these are; they may come from a transplant donor. This sequence joins TRBV6-1 and TRBJ2-7; 7 bases are shared with TRBD1. Sequenced: blood, either unsorted or a sorted T cell fraction (not recorded which). The CDR3 spells CASSPWTGFYEQYF. The CDR3 DNA reads as TGTGCCAGCAGCCCCTGGACAGGTTTCTACGAGCAGTACTTC.